Presented here are 9 T cell receptor beta chains from one specimen sequenced in a study of blood T cell repertoires in COVID-19. Assay: immunoSEQ multiplex PCR; the TCRdb copy retains only in-frame clones and omits some. The data contain over 85,000 clones, 88% of them seen just once; the ten biggest clones take up less than 3.5%. The sequencing sample was made of peripheral blood. Receptor source: a woman aged 45 to 65 with acute or convalescent COVID-19.

This chain links TRBV5-5 with TRBJ2-7; D perhaps matches TRBD2 (6 bases). V was clipped by 3 bases and J by 0 bases, with 13 bases between them. This CDR3 is 15 amino acids long. Germline V gene sequence: CDR1 SGHKS, CDR2 YYEKEE (reference sequence). CDR3 sequence (DNA): TGTGCCAGCAGCTCATCGGGACTCAACTCCTACGAGCAGTACTTC. This encodes CASSSSGLNSYEQYF.

V is TRBV24-1 and J is TRBJ1-5, with 9 positions matching TRBD1. Germline CDR1 reads KGHDR; CDR2 reads SFDVKD. The CDR3 sequence is 16 residues long. Trimming removed 9 bases from V and 2 bases from J; junction bases left unmatched: 10. CDR3 in amino acids: CATSDTGGPGNQPQHF. The CDR3 DNA reads TGTGCCACCTCCGATACAGGGGGCCCGGGCAATCAGCCCCAGCATTTT.

CDR3 in DNA: TGTGCCAGCAGGCAGGGGCTTCGAGGTGAAGCTTTCTTT. As protein: CASRQGLRGEAFF. The chain couples TRBV6-5 to TRBJ1-1, with D possibly TRBD1 on 6 matching bases. Germline V gene lookup returns CDR1 MNHEY and CDR2 SVGAGI. This CDR3 region has 13 residues. V lost 6 bases to trimming and J lost 7 bases, with 15 bases between them.

CDR3 bases: TGTGCCAGCAGCCAGTACGGGACAACGGGAAAACTGTTTTTT. It codes for CASSQYGTTGKLFF. The V gene is TRBV5-8, the J gene TRBJ1-4, with D maybe TRBD1 (6 bases). This CDR3 has 14 residues. CDR1 and CDR2 from the germline V gene are SGHTS and YDEGEE. The V end was cut by 4 bases, the J end by 10 bases, with 17 bases between.

J is TRBJ1-2 and V is TRBV7-9; 7 bases fit TRBD1. J was trimmed by 4 bases and V by 2 bases; bases with no gene match: 4. The CDR3 runs 14 residues. Germline assignment: CDR1 SEHNR and CDR2 FQNEAQ (reference sequence). The CDR3 nucleotides are TGTGCCAGCAGCTTACGACAGGGAGGCTATGGCTACACCTTC. It translates to CASSLRQGGYGYTF.

This chain joins TRBV7-6 and TRBJ1-4; 10 nucleotides match TRBD1. This CDR3 spans 16 amino acids. Losses at the gene ends were 4 bases for V and 8 bases for J; bases not matched to a gene: 10. CDR1 is SGHVS, CDR2 FNYEAQ, per germline. CDR3 in amino acids: CASSSSSGTGEEKLFF. Written as DNA, the CDR3 is TGTGCCAGCAGCTCCTCTTCCGGGACAGGGGAAGAAAAACTGTTTTTT.

The chain uses TRBV5-1 and TRBJ1-5; D is possibly TRBD1 (5 bases). This CDR3 is built from 14 residues. V was shortened by 4 bases and J by 5 bases, with 13 bases between the two germline ends. Germline-derived CDR1 and CDR2 are SGHRS and YFSETQ. CDR3 sequence (DNA): TGCGCCAGCAGCGTCGACAGAGGAGATCAGCCCCAGCATTTT. Translation: CASSVDRGDQPQHF.

J is TRBJ1-4 and V is TRBV30; possible D gene TRBD1, 6 bases. The CDR3 has 19 residues. Trimming removed 4 bases at V and 8 bases at J, with 32 bases between. Germline lookup yields CDR1 GTSNPN and CDR2 SVGIG (reference sequence). The CDR3 DNA sequence: TGTGCCTGGAAGGGATGTACAGGTGGAGATGGGGGCCCAAGGGAAAAACTGTTTTTT. Protein sequence: CAWKGCTGGDGGPREKLFF.

The V call is TRBV19, the J call TRBJ2-1; 8 bases map to TRBD2. The J segment lost 8 bases and the V segment lost 2 bases, leaving 11 bases of the junction unmatched. Per the germline V gene, CDR1 is LNHDA and CDR2 is SQIVND (reference sequence). This CDR3 region has 16 residues. The chain's CDR3 is CASSIPGRGLDDEQFF. CDR3 nucleotide sequence: TGTGCCAGTAGTATACCCGGAAGGGGACTAGACGATGAGCAGTTCTTC.